This TCR beta chain was observed in a study of T-cell reconstitution after alpha-beta-depleted transplantation in children. There are a few counts of this clonotype. Researchers prepared the TCRbeta library using unique molecular identifiers, the study reports. TCRdb itself ran the PCR reads through MiXCR, one entry per CDR3 protein. The table records about 420,000 distinct CDR3 sequences, under 13% of them present only once. The source of this sequence is a human donor who donated a stem cell graft to a child with acute myeloid leukemia. The starting material was PBMCs from the stem cell graft donor, obtained from the stem cell graft.

The CDR3 is CASSLSGTPYGYTF. Written as DNA, the CDR3 is TGTGCCAGCAGTCTCTCCGGGACACCCTATGGCTACACCTTC. V usage is TRBV12-3 or TRBV12-4 and J usage is TRBJ1-2, with D possibly matching TRBD1 (6 bases). This CDR3 region has 14 residues. V was clipped by 5 bases and J by 4 bases, with 14 bases between them.